This T cell receptor (beta chain) was observed in a study of PD-L1 blockade in urothelial cancer (dated by TCRdb to 2015 to 2018). Regarding the research as a whole: Therapy was started in the mid-2010s for all patients, and atezolizumab 1,200 mg was administered intravenously every 3 weeks. About 85% of the roughly 29 patients were males with bladder-origin urothelial cancer, and about 65% of the roughly 29 reported a prior smoking history. An ECOG performance status of 0 or 1 was recorded for the patients, and 0 to 3 prior chemotherapy regimens had been received by the patients. Blood samples were analyzed 3 weeks after the start of treatment (second dose) and 6 weeks after the start of treatment. A median of 141,255 T cells and some 82,000 unique TCRs was obtained from blood samples, and a median clonality of approximately 0.077 was observed. The study was an exploratory multi-omic analysis of somatic, immune and clinical correlates of response to PD-L1 blockade with atezolizumab in urothelial cancer. Pretreatment tumor samples, along with matched peripheral blood collected serially before and after atezolizumab treatment, underwent TCR sequencing. Durable clinical benefit was defined as progression-free survival longer than 6 months, and TCR features were also tested against progression-free and overall survival. In the same patients who had TCR sequencing, pretreatment tumors also underwent whole exome sequencing and RNA sequencing. Durable clinical benefit was achieved by nine patients but not by the remaining 20. Pretreatment blood TCR-seq was available for 27 to 30 patients, at least one posttreatment blood collection was obtained for 25 or so patients, and tumor TCR-seq was available for 25 or so patients.

On this clone itself: Its antigen has not been determined. The input lacks base qualities; no much larger clone sits a single base away.

Synthetic TCR analog templates were spiked into each PCR to estimate absolute template abundance from read counts. The immunoSEQ assay was used to amplify TCRbeta CDR3 regions from genomic DNA with bias-controlled V and J gene primers. Sequencing of rearranged TCRbeta segments was performed at approximately 20X coverage. The published analysis was carried out like this. Sequencing errors were corrected by clustering and CDR3s were annotated against IMGT to assign V, D and J genes. Downstream analyses used only productive TCRbeta rearrangements and left out out-of-frame or stop-codon sequences. Clonality was computed as one minus Shannon entropy normalized by the log of the number of unique productive sequences. Fisher's exact test with Benjamini-Hochberg correction, using a cutoff of adjusted p below 0.01, was how clones that differed between time points or between blood and tumor were identified. The source is immuneACCESS, and TCRdb retained only in-frame sequences with V and J called. Part of the clones is not carried over; for the studies checked, unresolved V genes explain less than half of this, and the remainder is unexplained. For V, J and clone size, that table is used; D and trimming come from the DNA. Recorded for this sample are approximately 94,000 clones; 80% to 90% of them occurred a single time. 2% to 2.5% of the sample belongs to the ten largest clones.

The time point label for this specimen denotes: pretreatment peripheral blood. The cohort included some 30 patients with locally advanced or metastatic urothelial carcinoma who were treated at Memorial Sloan Kettering on a trial protocol. Peripheral blood mononuclear cells were collected pretreatment and during treatment, at between 1 and 8 total time points per patient. The Qiagen DNeasy Blood extraction kit was used to purify genomic DNA from total PBMCs and from tumor samples. PBMCs were collected pretreatment and during treatment, and were isolated and stored as previously described. General findings and caveats noted by the study authors: Patients with durable benefit showed greater expansion of tumor-associated TCR clones in peripheral blood 3 weeks after starting treatment (n = 22, p = 0.022). Small sample size (n ≈ 28) and many exploratory analyses mean the results are intended to be hypothesis-generating. Improved progression-free and overall survival was found to be associated with pretreatment peripheral blood TCR clonality below the median.

V is reduced by 2 bases and J by 4 bases, leaving a spacing of 11 bases between them. The CDR3 goes from the cysteine to the phenylalanine over 14 residues. The only DNA kept is the CDR3, 42 bases in frame from the first base. CDR1 and CDR2 were assigned from the germline V gene as SGHVS and FNYEAQ. Here the chain combines TRBV7-6 and TRBJ1-1, with no D gene named confidently. The TCR sequence derives from a man in his 60s with urothelial cancer. The input for sequencing was PBMCs, taken around atezolizumab (anti-PD-L1) treatment. CDR3 sequence: CASSLSTGSTEAFF. The DNA is TGTGCCAGCAGCTTATCAACGGGGTCCACTGAAGCTTTCTTT.